The present TCR beta chain was sequenced within a study of blood T cell repertoires in COVID-19. Across the study: The United States, Italy and Spain were the sources of the acute and convalescent COVID-19 samples. T cells, B-cell-depleted T cells, or PBMCs supplied cDNA or gDNA.

In the original processing: By means of reference gene primer amplification, nucleated cell counts were estimated. The method was immunoSEQ multiplex PCR; TCRdb's version includes in-frame clones alone and lacks a portion of them. The V and J calls and clone size were taken over from that table, and D and trimming were inferred from the DNA. The table lists about 200,000 clones, 80% to 90% of them singletons, with approximately 8.1% in the top ten. This CDR3 is built from 15 residues. The germline gives CDR1 LGHDT, CDR2 YNNKEL (reference sequence). V was shortened by 0 bases and J by 11 bases, with 17 bases between the two germline ends.

What was sequenced was peripheral blood. The chain links TRBV3-1 (or the pseudogene TRBV3-2) to TRBJ1-3, with a tentative D call TRBD1 (6 bases). The clonotype originates from a woman aged 45-65 years with active or convalescent COVID-19. CDR3 DNA sequence: TGTGCCAGCAGCCAAGATGCGACAGGTCGCATCGCCATATATTTT. It encodes CASSQDATGRIAIYF.